This T cell receptor beta chain was found in a study of T cell responses to AZD1222 COVID-19 vaccine. Across the study: Pooled in the analysis were second doses at about 4 or about 12 weeks.

The CDR3 is 19 amino acids. Trimming pared 3 bases from V and 0 bases from J, leaving 18 bases between. Germline values: CDR1 LGHDT, CDR2 YNNKEL (reference sequence). Findings and limits, study-wide: Females made up more of the donors, who were largely white British, and clonal diversity may have come out too low. Spike-specific TCR breadth rose after two AZD1222 doses, and depth rose as well.

As for this clone: Antigen: not known.

Assay used: immunoSEQ multiplex PCR; TCRdb lists only in-frame clones, some missing. Of around 150,000 clones in the sample, 84% were seen once. This rearrangement joins TRBV3-1 (or the pseudogene TRBV3-2) to TRBJ2-6; D possibly matches TRBD1 or TRBD2 (5 bases each). The receptor's source is an adult in good health. The starting material was peripheral blood, obtained on day 0 of AZD1222 vaccination. The CDR3 region is CASSHDPAVGGSGANVLTF. DNA of the CDR3: TGTGCCAGCAGCCACGACCCAGCAGTTGGGGGCTCTGGGGCCAACGTCCTGACTTTC.